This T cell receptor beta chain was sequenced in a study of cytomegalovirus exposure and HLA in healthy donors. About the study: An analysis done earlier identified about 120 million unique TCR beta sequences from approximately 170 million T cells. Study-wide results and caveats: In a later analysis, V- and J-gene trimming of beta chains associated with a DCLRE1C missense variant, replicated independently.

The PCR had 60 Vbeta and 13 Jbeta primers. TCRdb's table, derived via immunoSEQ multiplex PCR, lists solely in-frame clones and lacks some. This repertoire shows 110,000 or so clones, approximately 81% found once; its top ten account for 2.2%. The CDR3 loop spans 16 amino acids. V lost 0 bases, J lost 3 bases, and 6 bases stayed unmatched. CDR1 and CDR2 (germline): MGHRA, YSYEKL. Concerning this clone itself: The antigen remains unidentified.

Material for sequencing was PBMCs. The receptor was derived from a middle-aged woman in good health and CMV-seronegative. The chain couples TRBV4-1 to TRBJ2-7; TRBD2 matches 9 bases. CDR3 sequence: CASSQDQGSGSYEQYF. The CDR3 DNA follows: TGCGCCAGCAGCCAAGATCAAGGTAGCGGGAGCTACGAGCAGTACTTC.